The T cell receptor beta chain described here comes from a study of blood T cell repertoires in COVID-19. As for the study in general: Acute-phase and convalescent COVID-19 samples originated in the United States, Italy and Spain. The cDNA or gDNA used as material had been derived from T cells, B-cell-depleted T cells, or PBMCs.

Per the authors' pipeline: Estimation of nucleated cell counts relied on the amplification of reference gene primers. Repertoires were generated with immunoSEQ multiplex PCR, while TCRdb's copy carries only in-frame clones and drops some. That table supplies the V and J calls and clone size; D and trimming were determined from the DNA. The sample holds 70,000 to 95,000 clones, 85% seen once. Germline lookup yields CDR1 MNHEY and CDR2 SVGEGT. The V segment lost 6 bases and the J segment 5 bases; nucleotides outside the gene matches: 13. The CDR3 has 16 amino acids. This chain links TRBV6-2 or TRBV6-3 with TRBJ1-5, with TRBD1 matching 7 bases. Sequencing used peripheral blood. The clonotype originates from a woman in her sixties or seventies with active or convalescent COVID-19. The DNA for the CDR3 is TGTGCCAGCAGCCGCTCACAGGGGCCCGGGTATCAGCCCCAGCATTTT. This sequence encodes CASSRSQGPGYQPQHF.